Listed here is a single T cell receptor beta chain. As yet, its antigen is unknown. At one end, the junction sequence differs from germline, possibly due to a read error. The data derive from a study of CD8+ T cells in alopecia areata. Study overall: It was oral tofacitinib, at 5 to 10 mg twice daily, that treated patients received. The protocol delivered tofacitinib for 6 to 18 months, then withdrew it for 6 months.

Treatment defined: oral pan-JAK inhibitor, 5-10 mg twice daily. Extracted RNA was reverse transcribed, and the resulting cDNA served as sequencing template. Here immunoSEQ multiplex PCR was the method, and the copy in TCRdb shows in-frame clones only, minus some. The sample yields roughly 100,000 clones, 85% to 90% seen once. There are 13 residues in the CDR3. Germline V gene sequence: CDR1 MNHEY, CDR2 SVGAGI. Study-level results: There were many expanded lesional clones persisting in scalp and blood during tofacitinib. Tofacitinib produced a significant decrease in scalp clonality and in expanded CD8+ clones among the top 100.

The V and J genes are TRBV6-5 and TRBJ1-2; possibly TRBD1 for D (6 bases). The material sequenced was CD8+ T cells sorted from blood, taken around week 34, from a patient treated with tofacitinib. This clonotype originated in a human donor with alopecia areata. The CDR3 DNA sequence: TGTACCAGCAGGAACAGGGCTACCTATGGCTACACCTTC. The encoded protein is CTSRNRATYGYTF.